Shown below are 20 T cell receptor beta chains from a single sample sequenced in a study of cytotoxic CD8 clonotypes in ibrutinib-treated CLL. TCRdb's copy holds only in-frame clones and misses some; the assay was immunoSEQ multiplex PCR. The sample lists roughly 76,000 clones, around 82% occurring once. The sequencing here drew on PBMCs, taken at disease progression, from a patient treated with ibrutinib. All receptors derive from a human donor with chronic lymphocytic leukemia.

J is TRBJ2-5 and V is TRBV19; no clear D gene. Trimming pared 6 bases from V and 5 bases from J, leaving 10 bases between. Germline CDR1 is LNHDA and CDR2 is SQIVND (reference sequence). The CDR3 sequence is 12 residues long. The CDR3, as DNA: TGTGCCAGTAGCACCGGTGGGGAGACCCAGTACTTC. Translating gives CASSTGGETQYF.

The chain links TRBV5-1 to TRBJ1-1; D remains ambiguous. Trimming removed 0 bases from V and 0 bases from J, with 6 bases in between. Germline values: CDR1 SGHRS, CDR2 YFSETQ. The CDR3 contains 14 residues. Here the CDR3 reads CASSLDRMNTEAFF. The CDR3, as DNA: TGCGCCAGCAGCTTGGATCGTATGAACACTGAAGCTTTCTTT. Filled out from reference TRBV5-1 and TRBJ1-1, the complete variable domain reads KAGVTQTPRYLIKTRGQQVTLSCSPISGHRSVSWYQQTPGQGLQFLFEYFSETQRNKGNFPGRFSGRQFSNSRSEMNVSTLELGDSALYLCASSLDRMNTEAFFGQGTRLTVV.

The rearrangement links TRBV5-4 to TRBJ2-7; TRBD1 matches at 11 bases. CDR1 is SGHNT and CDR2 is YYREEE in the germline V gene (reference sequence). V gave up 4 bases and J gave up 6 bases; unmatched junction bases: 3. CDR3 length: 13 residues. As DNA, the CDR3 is TGTGCCAGCAGCGGGACAGGGGGGTTCGAGCAGTACTTC. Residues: CASSGTGGFEQYF.

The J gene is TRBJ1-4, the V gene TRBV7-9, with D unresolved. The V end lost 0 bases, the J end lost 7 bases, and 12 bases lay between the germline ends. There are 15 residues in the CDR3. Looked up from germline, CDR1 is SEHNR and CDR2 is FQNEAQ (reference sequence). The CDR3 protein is CASSLAQRAPEKLFF. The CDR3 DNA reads TGTGCCAGCAGCTTAGCGCAGAGGGCTCCTGAAAAACTGTTTTTT.

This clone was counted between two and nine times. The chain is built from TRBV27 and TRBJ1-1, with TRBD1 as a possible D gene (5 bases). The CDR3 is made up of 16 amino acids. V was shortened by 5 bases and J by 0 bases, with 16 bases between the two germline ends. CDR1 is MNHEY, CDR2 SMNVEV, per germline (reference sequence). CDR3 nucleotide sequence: TGTGCCAGCAGTCCCCAGGTTGGGACTATGAACACTGAAGCTTTCTTT. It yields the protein CASSPQVGTMNTEAFF.

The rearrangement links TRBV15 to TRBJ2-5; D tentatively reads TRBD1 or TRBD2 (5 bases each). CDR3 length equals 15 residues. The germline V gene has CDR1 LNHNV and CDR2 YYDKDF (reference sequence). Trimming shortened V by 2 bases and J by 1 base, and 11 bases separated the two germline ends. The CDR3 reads CATSRSGTAQETQYF. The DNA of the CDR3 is TGTGCCACCAGCAGATCGGGGACGGCCCAAGAGACCCAGTACTTC.

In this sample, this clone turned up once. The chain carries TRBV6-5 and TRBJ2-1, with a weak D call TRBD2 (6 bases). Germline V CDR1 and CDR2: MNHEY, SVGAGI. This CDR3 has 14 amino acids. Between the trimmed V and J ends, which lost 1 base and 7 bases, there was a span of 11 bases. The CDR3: CASSYYSGRNEQFF. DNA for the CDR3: TGTGCCAGCAGTTACTACTCAGGGAGGAATGAGCAGTTCTTC.

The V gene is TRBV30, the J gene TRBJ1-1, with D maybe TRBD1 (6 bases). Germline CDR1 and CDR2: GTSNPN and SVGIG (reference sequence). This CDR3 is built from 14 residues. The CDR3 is CAHGLRTENTEAFF. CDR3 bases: TGTGCTCATGGACTTAGGACAGAGAACACTGAAGCTTTCTTT.

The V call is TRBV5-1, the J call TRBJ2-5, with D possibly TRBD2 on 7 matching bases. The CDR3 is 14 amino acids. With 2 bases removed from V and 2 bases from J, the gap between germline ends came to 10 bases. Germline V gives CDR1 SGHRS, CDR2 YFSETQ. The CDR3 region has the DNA TGCGCCAGCAGCTTTCGGGGGGCACAAGAGACCCAGTACTTC. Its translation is CASSFRGAQETQYF.

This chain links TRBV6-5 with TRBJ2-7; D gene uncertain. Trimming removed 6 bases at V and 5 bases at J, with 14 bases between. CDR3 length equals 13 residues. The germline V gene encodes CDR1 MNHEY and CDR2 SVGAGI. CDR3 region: CASSYRPGHEQYF. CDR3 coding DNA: TGTGCCAGCAGCTACCGACCAGGACACGAGCAGTACTTC.

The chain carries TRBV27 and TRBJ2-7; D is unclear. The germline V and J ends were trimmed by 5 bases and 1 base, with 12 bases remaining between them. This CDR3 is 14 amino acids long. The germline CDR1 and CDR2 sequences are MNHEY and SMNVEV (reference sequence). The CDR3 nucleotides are TGTGCCAGCAGTCGCTATGTTCCGTCCTACGAGCAGTACTTC. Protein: CASSRYVPSYEQYF.

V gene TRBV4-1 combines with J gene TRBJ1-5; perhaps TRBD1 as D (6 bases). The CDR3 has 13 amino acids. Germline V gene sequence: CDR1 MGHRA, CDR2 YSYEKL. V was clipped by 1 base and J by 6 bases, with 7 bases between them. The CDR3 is CASSQVGGQPQHF. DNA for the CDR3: TGCGCCAGCAGCCAAGTAGGGGGTCAGCCCCAGCATTTT.

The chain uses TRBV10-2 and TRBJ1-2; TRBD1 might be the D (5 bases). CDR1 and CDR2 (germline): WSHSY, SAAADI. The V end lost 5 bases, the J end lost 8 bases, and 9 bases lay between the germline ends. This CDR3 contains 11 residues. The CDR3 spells CASSNRGGYTF. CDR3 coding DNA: TGCGCCAGCAGTAACCGGGGGGGCTACACCTTC.

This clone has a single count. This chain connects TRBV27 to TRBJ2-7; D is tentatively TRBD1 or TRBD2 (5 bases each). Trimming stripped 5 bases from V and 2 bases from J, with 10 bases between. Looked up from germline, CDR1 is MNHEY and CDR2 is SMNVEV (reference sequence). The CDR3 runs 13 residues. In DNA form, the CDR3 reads TGTGCCAGCAGTGGCCGGGGCCCCTACGAGCAGTACTTC. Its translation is CASSGRGPYEQYF.

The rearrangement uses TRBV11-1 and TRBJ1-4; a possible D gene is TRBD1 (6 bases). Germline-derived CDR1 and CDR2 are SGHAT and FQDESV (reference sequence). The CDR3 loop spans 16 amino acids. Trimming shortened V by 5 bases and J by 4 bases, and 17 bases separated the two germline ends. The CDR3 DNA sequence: TGTGCCAGCAGCAGACAGGCGCCCGCGCTTAATGAAAAACTGTTTTTT. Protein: CASSRQAPALNEKLFF. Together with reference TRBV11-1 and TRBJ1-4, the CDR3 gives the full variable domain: EAEVAQSPRYKITEKSQAVAFWCDPISGHATLYWYRQILGQGPELLVQFQDESVVDDSQLPKDRFSAERLKGVDSTLKIQPAELGDSAMYLCASSRQAPALNEKLFFGSGTQLSVL.

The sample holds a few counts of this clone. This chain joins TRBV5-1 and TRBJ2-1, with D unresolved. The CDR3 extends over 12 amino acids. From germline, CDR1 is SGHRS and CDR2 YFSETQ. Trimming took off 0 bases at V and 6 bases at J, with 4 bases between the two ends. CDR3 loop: CASSLGFNEQFF. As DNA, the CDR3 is TGCGCCAGCAGCTTGGGGTTCAATGAGCAGTTCTTC.

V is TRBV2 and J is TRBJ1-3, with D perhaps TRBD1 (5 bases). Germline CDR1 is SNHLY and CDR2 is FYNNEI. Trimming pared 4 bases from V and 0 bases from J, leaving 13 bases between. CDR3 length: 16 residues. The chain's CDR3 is CASSGQPSYSGNTIYF. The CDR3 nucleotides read TGTGCCAGCAGTGGACAGCCGTCCTACTCTGGAAACACCATATATTTT.

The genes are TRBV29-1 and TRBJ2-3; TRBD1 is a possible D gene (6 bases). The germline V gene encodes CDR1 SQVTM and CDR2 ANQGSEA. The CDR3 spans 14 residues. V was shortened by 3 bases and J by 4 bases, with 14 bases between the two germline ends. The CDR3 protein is CSVDRGRGADTQYF. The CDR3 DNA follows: TGCAGCGTTGACAGGGGCCGAGGGGCAGATACGCAGTATTTT.

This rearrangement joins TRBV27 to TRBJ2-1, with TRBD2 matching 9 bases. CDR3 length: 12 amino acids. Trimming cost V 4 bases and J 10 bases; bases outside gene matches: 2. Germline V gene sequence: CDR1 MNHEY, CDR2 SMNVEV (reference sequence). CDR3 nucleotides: TGTGCCAGCAGTTGGACTAGCGCCGAGCAGTTCTTC. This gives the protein CASSWTSAEQFF.

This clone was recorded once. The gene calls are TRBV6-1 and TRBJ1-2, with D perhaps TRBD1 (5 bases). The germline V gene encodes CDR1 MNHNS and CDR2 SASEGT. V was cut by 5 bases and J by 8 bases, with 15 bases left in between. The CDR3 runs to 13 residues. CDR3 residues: CASSSGTFYGYTF. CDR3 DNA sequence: TGTGCCAGCAGTTCAGGGACGTTTTACGGCTACACCTTC.